The TCR beta chain described here comes from a study of post-analysis software for immune sequencing data. Study results and limitations: Elevated frequency relative to controls characterized four to six TRBV segments in patients, TRBV5-6, TRBV5-1 and TRBV20-1 among them.

This clonotype showed up just a few times. The antigen is unknown. Unique molecular identifiers were present in the TCR beta cDNA libraries. TCRdb redid the calling of the PCR reads with MiXCR, one entry per CDR3 protein. The top ten clones hold 10% to 12% of a sample with almost 700,000 distinct CDR3 sequences, more than 50% of them seen once. The CDR3 spans 14 residues. Germline assignment: CDR1 SQVTM and CDR2 ANQGSEA. V lost 3 bases to trimming and J lost 0 bases, with 9 bases between them. The TCR comes from a girl aged 2-10 years with multiple sclerosis. Sequenced input: blood. The chain combines TRBV29-1 with TRBJ2-4; D call uncertain. CDR3 sequence: CSVDARLAKNIQYF. The CDR3 DNA is TGCAGCGTTGACGCCAGATTAGCCAAAAACATTCAGTACTTC.